Each of the 5 T cell receptor beta chains below was sequenced from the same sample in a study of T cell changes during pregnancy in multiple sclerosis. Assay used: immunoSEQ multiplex PCR; TCRdb lists only in-frame clones, some missing. This table holds about 38,000 clones, approximately 91% found once. The sequenced sample was CD4+ T cells from peripheral blood mononuclear cells, obtained after pregnancy. These TCRs come from a female donor in good health, enrolled as a control in a pregnancy study.

This clone was detected once. The rearrangement joins TRBV12-5 to TRBJ1-4; D might be TRBD1 (6 bases). Germline assignment: CDR1 LGHNT and CDR2 FRNRAP. This CDR3 is 14 amino acids long. V was shortened by 3 bases and J by 8 bases, with 13 bases between the two germline ends. CDR3 in amino acids: CASGFDSRGEKLFF. In nucleotides, the CDR3 is TGTGCTAGTGGTTTTGATTCCAGGGGCGAAAAACTGTTTTTT.

There are a few counts of this clone. The chain recombines TRBV7-9 with TRBJ1-2, with D possibly TRBD1 on 6 matching bases. The ends were cut back, 3 bases at V and 6 bases at J, with 11 bases in the middle. This CDR3 spans 13 amino acids. The germline V gene has CDR1 SEHNR and CDR2 FQNEAQ (reference sequence). Here the CDR3 reads CASSFDRIDGYTF. CDR3 DNA: TGTGCCAGCAGCTTTGACAGGATTGATGGCTACACCTTC.

The J gene is TRBJ1-2, the V gene TRBV18; D may be TRBD1 (5 bases). The CDR3 covers 15 residues. Germline V gene sequence: CDR1 KGHSH, CDR2 LQKENI. V was cut by 2 bases and J by 2 bases, with 12 bases left in between. The CDR3, as DNA: TGTGCCAGCTCACCAGAAAAGGGGCGGAACTATGGCTACACCTTC. Protein sequence: CASSPEKGRNYGYTF. Using reference TRBV18 and TRBJ1-2 for the parts outside the CDR3, the full variable domain is NAGVMQNPRHLVRRRGQEARLRCSPMKGHSHVYWYRQLPEEGLKFMVYLQKENIIDESGMPKERFSAEFPKEGPSILRIQQVVRGDSAAYFCASSPEKGRNYGYTFGSGTRLTVV.

V usage is TRBV6-5 and J usage is TRBJ2-5, with 10 bases that match TRBD1. Germline V gene data show CDR1 as MNHEY and CDR2 as SVGAGI. This CDR3 region has 15 residues. After removal of 6 bases from V and 2 bases from J, the junction contained 6 bases not matched to a gene. The CDR3 region has the DNA TGTGCCAGCAGATGGACAGGGGGACAACAAGAGACCCAGTACTTC. This sequence encodes CASRWTGGQQETQYF.

The rearrangement uses TRBV2 and TRBJ2-1, with 8 positions matching TRBD2. Germline CDR1 and CDR2: SNHLY and FYNNEI. The V gene end was trimmed by 5 bases and the J gene end by 9 bases; junction bases not matched to a gene: 0. CDR3 size: 11 residues. For the CDR3, the DNA is TGTGCCAGCAGTAGCGGGAGTGAGCAGTTCTTC. Translation gives CASSSGSEQFF.